This T cell receptor beta chain is drawn from a study of vaccination effects on CD4 cells after COVID-19 (dated by TCRdb to between 2022 and 2023). For the wider study: The ViraFEST assay stimulated PBMC with viral peptide pools and then used TCR sequencing to identify antigen-specific CD4+ T cell clonotypes by expansion. Two doses of either the BNT162b2 or the mRNA-1273 mRNA SARS-CoV-2 vaccine were administered to participants. Each well held under 2.5 million PBMC cultured in IMDM containing roughly 4.9% human AB serum, 8 to 10 IU/ml IL-2 and gentamicin, along with around 9.1 ug/ml peptides. SARS-CoV-2 spike-specific CD4+ TCR repertoires from before and after mRNA vaccination were compared in COVID-19 convalescent patients and in infection-naive vaccine recipients. A total of 9 to 11 COVID-19 convalescent patients and a few SARS-CoV-2-naive healthy vaccine recipients were included in the full study. Cultures from other donors in the study were sequenced using the Oncomine TCR Beta short-read assay on an Illumina iSeq 100.

The germline V gene gives CDR1 as SGHRS and CDR2 as YFSETQ. The CDR3 goes from the cysteine to the phenylalanine over 15 residues. The read is trimmed to its CDR3 DNA, 45 bases read in frame from base 1. V gives up 3 bases and J gives up 2 bases, and the segment between their germline ends measures 14 bases. Library preparation used the immunoSEQ multiplex PCR assay. TCR beta CDR3 sequencing was performed on DNA from the cultured, isolated CD4+ T cells. The paper's processing steps were these. The analysis removed non-productive TCR sequences, trimmed reads to the CDR3 region, and retained only CDR3s that were 7 or more amino acids long. The MANAFEST web app was used to pick out antigen-specific clonotypes by comparing their expansion in peptide wells with that in reference cultures. For clones to be considered positive, expansion at FDR<0.05 versus reference and all other wells, an odds ratio above 5, and a frequency above 0.1% in two replicate wells were required. Cross-reactive clonotypes were defined as significantly expanded in SARS-CoV-2 spike wells and in at least one common cold coronavirus spike condition. Using the stringdist R package, CDR3 similarity was measured by Levenshtein distance, and unrooted trees were constructed with ape in R 3.6.1. TCRdb provides this immuneACCESS table in a form limited to in-frame rearrangements. Some clones are lacking; in checked studies, under half of them reflect an unresolved V gene, and why the rest are absent is not known. V, J and clone size are those of that table, while D and trimming were read from the DNA. The sample table contains some 27,000 clones; only one count was recorded for more than 55% of them. The top ten hold 9% to 10% of the sample.

Of note for this clone: Its antigen is currently not known. There are no base qualities to consult, and no much larger clone falls within one base.

General findings and caveats noted by the study authors: Among healthy vaccine recipients, nearly all vaccine-induced clones were SARS-CoV-2 mono-reactive, and just 1 of 255 was cross-reactive with common cold coronaviruses. Limitations of the study were the small number of convalescent patients and the absence of early post-infection timepoints. Clones induced by infection and clones induced by vaccination both contracted markedly at late timepoints after vaccination, which fits with T cell responses waning over time.

After less than 13 days of culture, CD4+ T cells were isolated with the EasySep CD4+ T cell isolation kit. The absence of prior SARS-CoV-2 infection in healthy vaccine recipients was confirmed by negative nucleocapsid antibodies before and after vaccination. On days 3 and 7, half of the culture medium was replaced with fresh IL-2-containing medium. Unless noted otherwise, every peptide stimulation condition was cultured in triplicate wells. Using Ficoll-Paque Plus gradient centrifugation, PBMC were separated from whole blood and then either used fresh or cryopreserved at -140C. Genomic DNA was extracted from cultured CD4+ T cells with the QIAamp micro DNA kit.

Here the chain combines TRBV5-1 and TRBJ1-2; TRBD1 is a weak D gene call, 5 bases matching. Sequenced here: CD4+ T cells from PBMCs cultured without peptide, sampled before COVID-19 vaccination. The clonotype was recovered from a human donor who received a COVID-19 vaccine. The CDR3 reads CASSSSRVANYGYTF. The DNA is as follows: TGCGCCAGCAGCTCATCCAGGGTGGCCAACTATGGCTACACCTTC.